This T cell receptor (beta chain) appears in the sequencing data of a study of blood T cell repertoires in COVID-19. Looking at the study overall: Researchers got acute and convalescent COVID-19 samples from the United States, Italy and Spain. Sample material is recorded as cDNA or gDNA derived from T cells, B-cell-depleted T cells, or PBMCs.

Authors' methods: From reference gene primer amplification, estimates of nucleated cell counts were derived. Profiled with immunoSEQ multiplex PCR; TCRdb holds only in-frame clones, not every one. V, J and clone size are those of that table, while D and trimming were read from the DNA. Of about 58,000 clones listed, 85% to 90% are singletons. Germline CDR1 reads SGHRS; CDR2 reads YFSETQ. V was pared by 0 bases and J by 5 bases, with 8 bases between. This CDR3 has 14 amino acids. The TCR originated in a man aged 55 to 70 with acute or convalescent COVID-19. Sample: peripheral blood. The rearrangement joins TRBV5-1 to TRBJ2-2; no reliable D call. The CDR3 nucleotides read TGCGCCAGCAGCTTGGTGAGGAGAACCGGGGAGCTGTTTTTT. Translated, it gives CASSLVRRTGELFF. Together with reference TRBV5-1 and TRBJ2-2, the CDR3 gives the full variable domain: KAGVTQTPRYLIKTRGQQVTLSCSPISGHRSVSWYQQTPGQGLQFLFEYFSETQRNKGNFPGRFSGRQFSNSRSEMNVSTLELGDSALYLCASSLVRRTGELFFGEGSRLTVL.